This T cell receptor beta chain is from a study of cytomegalovirus exposure and HLA in healthy donors (dated by TCRdb to 2017 to 2019). Describing the broader study: In an earlier analysis of 550 to 750 of the donors, about 260 Gb of sequence data and some 100 million unique TCR beta sequences from 180 million or so T cells were reported. HLA typing included class I and class II loci at four-digit resolution. A later genetic analysis used genome-wide SNP genotypes for about 65% of the roughly 700 donors, treating that subset as a discovery cohort. Among around 400 genotyped donors of the cohort, an average of around 240,000 unique TCR beta nucleotide sequences were sequenced per donor, around 20% of them non-productive. Alongside the repertoire data, information on donor age, sex, ethnicity and CMV serostatus was compiled. Among the 398 genotyped donors, around 81% belonged to the genetic ancestry cluster associated with self-reported Caucasian donors. Using immunosequencing, the study profiled T cell repertoires from about 610 subjects and related those repertoires to cytomegalovirus serostatus. The number of donors typed differed by locus, with roughly 620-640 for A, B, C, DRB1 and DQB1, more than 500 for DQA1, 600 to 610 for DPA1, and some 440 for DPB1. A few DR-DQ haplotypes were treated as single units for association and clustering because of strong linkage in the cohort. Rather than drawing on any new phenotypic data, the later analysis identified candidate immune exposures from TCR beta sequences and the way those sequences occurred across donors. In addition to the first cohort of 650 to 750 subjects, a separate validation cohort of about 120 different subjects was used. High-throughput TCR immunosequencing, statistical association of individual TCRs with disease status, and machine learning were combined to predict cytomegalovirus infection status. Approximately 300 gigabases of sequencing data and about 92 million unique TCR sequences made up an early release that covered around 640 HLA-typed donors. All discovery cohort repertoires had been generated on a single sequencing platform. To study patterns of TCR occurrence, a later analysis re-analyzed previously published TCR beta repertoires from around 700 donors and added high-resolution HLA genotyping. An earlier analysis of 587 of the donors applied high-throughput TCR beta sequencing to assess whether each TCR beta V gene segment acted as functional or pseudogenic. The study aimed to test whether cataloging public T cell receptors could reveal signatures of past pathogen exposure.

Study-level results and caveats: V-gene and J-gene trimming of TCR beta chains was associated with a missense DCLRE1C variant in a later genetic analysis, and the association was replicated in an independent cohort. When HLA alleles, especially DR and DQ, strongly co-occurred, TCR associations were difficult to assign to individual alleles. Three of the identified cytomegalovirus-associated TCR beta chains were confirmed in vitro to be specific for cytomegalovirus antigens. Compared with equally common non-associated chains, HLA-associated TCR beta chains in a later analysis were more clonally expanded and had lower generation probabilities. A further reported finding was that TCR beta sequences accurately predicted the HLA-A and HLA-B alleles for most subjects in the first cohort. The study gave a list of more than 150 TCR beta chains associated with cytomegalovirus. According to a later analysis, parvovirus B19, influenza, CMV and Epstein-Barr virus appeared linked to several top co-occurrence clusters. According to a later analysis, most CMV-associated TCR beta chains appeared to be HLA-restricted, and the HLA associations seemed to be driven largely by CMV exposure. The sequencing pipeline was judged likely to have produced a cluster of highly shared sequence variants as a technical artifact. The authors suggested that the approach could potentially be extended to other disease states and immunological phenotypes. Immune exposure information for the cohort was limited to CMV serostatus. Because HLA typing was missing for some donors at each locus, association tests included only the typed subset. According to a later analysis, TCR association rates differed among HLA loci, with DRB1 alleles showing the most associated TCRs and HLA-C alleles showing the fewest. A later genetic analysis reported fewer N-insertions in productive TCRs among donors in an Asian-associated ancestry cluster than the approximately 700-donor mean. Correlated functional status among segregating V segments might reflect linkage disequilibrium, but an unknown experimental factor could not be ruled out. While some public TCRs were present in many individuals, most TCR sequences turned up only very rarely across donors. Some IMGT-functional V segments, including TRBV6-2 and TRBV6-3, could not be told apart with the 87-base-pair reads, so those segments were excluded. The presence/absence analyses assumed that sequencing depth was roughly uniform across donors, and that assumption may not be true. This cohort had only TCR beta chains sequenced, and the lack of alpha or paired-chain data limited which features could be detected. At a false discovery rate of 0.05, a later analysis linked 16,000 or so TCR beta sequences to specific HLA alleles. In both the original and validation cohorts, the classifier was reported to diagnose cytomegalovirus status with high specificity and sensitivity. The earlier analysis of approximately 540 of the donors excluded 15 to 20 rarely observed V segments, including chromosome 9 orphons, because counts were too low. Broadly in line with IMGT annotations, most TCR beta V segments showed up in productive rearrangements about 87% or about 30% of the time in an earlier analysis of about 500 of the donors.

V gives up 0 bases and J gives up 0 bases, and the segment between their germline ends measures 6 bases. CDR1 and CDR2 (SGHNT, YYREEE) derive from the germline V gene (reference sequence). The CDR3, from cysteine to phenylalanine, totals 15 residues. The read is trimmed to its CDR3 DNA, 45 bases read in frame from base 1. The cohort was made up of 500 to 800 healthy bone marrow donors. At the time of sampling, all cohort members were nominally healthy, though unrecorded immune exposures were likely present. The donor was CMV seropositive and belonged to the group of more than 250 seropositive cohort members. Every donor gave a peripheral blood sample, and the peripheral blood mononuclear cells from that sample were used for TCR beta sequencing. The Qiagen DNeasy Blood Extraction Kit was used to extract genomic DNA from the blood cell samples. Library construction relied on the immunoSEQ multiplex PCR assay. The multiplex PCR relied on a mix of 60 forward primers for TCR Vbeta segments and 13 reverse primers for TCR Jbeta segments. The CDR3 region of rearranged TCR beta genes was amplified from genomic DNA with a multiplex PCR assay. The amplified TCR beta libraries were sequenced on the Illumina HiSeq System as 87-base-pair reads. The original pipeline was this. In a later analysis, some 80 million unique TCR beta chains were counted across the roughly 610 repertoires, and roughly 11 million of these chains were shared by at least two donors. Raw reads were error-corrected and collapsed into unique sequences with a nearest-neighbor algorithm that merged closely related sequences to remove PCR and sequencing errors. Alignment of CDR3 sequences to IMGT reference sequences was used to assign V, D and J gene segments. Each retained sequence needed at least a six-nucleotide match to both a V gene segment and a J gene segment. A rearrangement was called productive if the CDR3 had no stop codons and remained in frame with V and J, and every other rearrangement was called non-productive. CDR3 was defined by IMGT convention, running from the second conserved V-encoded cysteine to the conserved J-encoded phenylalanine. Sequences without an unambiguous match to a single V gene segment were excluded from the earlier analysis of approximately 600 of the donors. In an earlier analysis of approximately 500 of the donors, a V segment was called functional when productive rearrangements were above 56.7%, and segregating when the standard deviation between donors exceeded 5%. A statistical classification framework was developed to diagnose cytomegalovirus status using the catalog of TCR beta chain sequences. In a later analysis, V and J genes were assigned by comparing TCR nucleotide sequences against IMGT/GENE-DB human TR gene sequences. In a later analysis, CDR3 sequences and most-parsimonious VDJ recombination scenarios were assigned using the TCRdist pipeline. A later analysis defined each TCR beta chain by its CDR3 amino acid sequence plus V-gene family, and excluded reads lacking a unique V-gene family. To address suspected cross-contamination and a sequencing artifact, a later analysis removed a few hundred highly shared, low-generation-probability nucleotide sequences. For each public chain, a later analysis derived a clonal expansion index from normalized ranks of inferred template counts within each repertoire. In a later analysis, generation probabilities were computed using a VDJ recombination model fitted to out-of-frame rearrangements, and the results were checked against IGoR. In a later analysis, TCR-TCR, TCR-HLA and TCR-CMV co-occurrence was scored with hypergeometric tests, and a repertoire-size bias correction was applied to TCR pairs. To estimate false discovery rates, a later analysis permuted the HLA or CMV assignments 20 times. In a later analysis, co-occurring TCRs were grouped with DBSCAN, and TCRdist sequence similarity was added when clustering was performed within HLA-allele-positive subsets. Co-occurrence clustering excluded repertoires with fewer than 30,000 or more than 120,000 public chains, plus five with anomalous nucleotide sharing. The source is immuneACCESS, and TCRdb retained only in-frame sequences with V and J called. Part of the clones is not carried over; for the studies checked, unresolved V genes explain less than half of this, and the remainder is unexplained. Clone size and the V and J calls come from that table; the DNA yielded D and trimming. For this sample the table gives roughly 200,000 clones, of which 77% were detected only once. Jointly, the top ten make up 2% to 2.5% of the sample.

On this clone itself: Its cognate antigen has yet to be identified. Base qualities are not at hand, and no much larger clone is one base apart.

The sequence was collected from a woman younger than 45 in good health and CMV-seropositive. Material for sequencing was PBMCs. The receptor chain draws on TRBV5-4 and TRBJ2-2; there is no confident call for the D gene. The DNA sequence reads TGTGCCAGCAGCTTGGAACTAACGAACACCGGGGAGCTGTTTTTT. It codes for CASSLELTNTGELFF. The full variable domain, completed from the reference TRBV5-4 and TRBJ2-2 proteins outside the CDR3, reads ETGVTQSPTHLIKTRGQQVTLRCSSQSGHNTVSWYQQALGQGPQFIFQYYREEENGRGNFPPRFSGLQFPNYSSELNVNALELDDSALYLCASSLELTNTGELFFGEGSRLTVL.